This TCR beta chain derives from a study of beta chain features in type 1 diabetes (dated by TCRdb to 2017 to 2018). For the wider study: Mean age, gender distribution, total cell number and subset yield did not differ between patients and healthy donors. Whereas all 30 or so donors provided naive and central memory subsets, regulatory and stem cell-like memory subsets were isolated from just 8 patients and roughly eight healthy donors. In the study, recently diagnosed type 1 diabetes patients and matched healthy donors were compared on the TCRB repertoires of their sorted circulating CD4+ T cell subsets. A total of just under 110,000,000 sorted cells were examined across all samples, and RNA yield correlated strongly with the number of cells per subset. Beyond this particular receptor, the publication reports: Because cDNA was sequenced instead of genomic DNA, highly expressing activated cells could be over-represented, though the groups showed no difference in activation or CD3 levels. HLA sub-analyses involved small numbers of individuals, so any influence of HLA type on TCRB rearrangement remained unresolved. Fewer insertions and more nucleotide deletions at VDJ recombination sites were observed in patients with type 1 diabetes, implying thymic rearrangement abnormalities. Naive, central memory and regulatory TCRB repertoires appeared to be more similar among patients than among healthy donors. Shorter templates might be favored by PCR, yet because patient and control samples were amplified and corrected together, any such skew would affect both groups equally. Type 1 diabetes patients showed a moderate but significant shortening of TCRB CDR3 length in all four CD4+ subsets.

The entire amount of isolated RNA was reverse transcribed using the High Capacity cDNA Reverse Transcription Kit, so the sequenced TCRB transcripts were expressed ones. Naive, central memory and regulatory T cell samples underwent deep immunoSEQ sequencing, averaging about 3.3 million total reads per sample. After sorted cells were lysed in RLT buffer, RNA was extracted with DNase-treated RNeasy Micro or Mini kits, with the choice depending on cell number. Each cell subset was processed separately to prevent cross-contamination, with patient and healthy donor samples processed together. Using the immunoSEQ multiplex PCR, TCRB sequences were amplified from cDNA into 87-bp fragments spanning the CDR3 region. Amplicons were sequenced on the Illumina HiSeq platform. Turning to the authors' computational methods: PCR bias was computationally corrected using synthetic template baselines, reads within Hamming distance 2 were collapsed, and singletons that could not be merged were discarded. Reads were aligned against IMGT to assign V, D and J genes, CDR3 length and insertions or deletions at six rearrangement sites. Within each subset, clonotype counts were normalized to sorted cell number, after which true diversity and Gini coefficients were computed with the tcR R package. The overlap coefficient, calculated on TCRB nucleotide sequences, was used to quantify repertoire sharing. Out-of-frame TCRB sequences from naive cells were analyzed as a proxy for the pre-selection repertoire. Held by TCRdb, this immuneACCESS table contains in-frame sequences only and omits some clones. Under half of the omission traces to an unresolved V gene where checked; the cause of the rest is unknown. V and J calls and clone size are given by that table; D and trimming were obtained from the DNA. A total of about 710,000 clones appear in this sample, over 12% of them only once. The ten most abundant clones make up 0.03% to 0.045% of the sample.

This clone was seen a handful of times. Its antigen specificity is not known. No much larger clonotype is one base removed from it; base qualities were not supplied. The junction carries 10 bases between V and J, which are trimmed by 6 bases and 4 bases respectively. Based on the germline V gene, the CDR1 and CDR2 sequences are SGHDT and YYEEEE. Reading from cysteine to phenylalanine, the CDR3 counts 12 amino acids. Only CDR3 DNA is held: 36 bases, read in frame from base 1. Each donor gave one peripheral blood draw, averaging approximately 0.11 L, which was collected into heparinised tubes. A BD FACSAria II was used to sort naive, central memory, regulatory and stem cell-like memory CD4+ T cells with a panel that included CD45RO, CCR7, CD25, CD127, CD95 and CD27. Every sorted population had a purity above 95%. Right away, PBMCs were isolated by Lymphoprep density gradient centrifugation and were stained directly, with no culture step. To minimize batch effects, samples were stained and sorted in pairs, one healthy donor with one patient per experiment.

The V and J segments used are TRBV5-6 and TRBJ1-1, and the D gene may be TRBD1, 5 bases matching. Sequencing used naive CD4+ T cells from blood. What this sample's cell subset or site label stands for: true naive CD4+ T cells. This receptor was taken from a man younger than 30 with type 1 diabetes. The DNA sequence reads TGTGCCAGCAACTTTGGGGGCACTGAAGCTTTCTTT. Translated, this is CASNFGGTEAFF.